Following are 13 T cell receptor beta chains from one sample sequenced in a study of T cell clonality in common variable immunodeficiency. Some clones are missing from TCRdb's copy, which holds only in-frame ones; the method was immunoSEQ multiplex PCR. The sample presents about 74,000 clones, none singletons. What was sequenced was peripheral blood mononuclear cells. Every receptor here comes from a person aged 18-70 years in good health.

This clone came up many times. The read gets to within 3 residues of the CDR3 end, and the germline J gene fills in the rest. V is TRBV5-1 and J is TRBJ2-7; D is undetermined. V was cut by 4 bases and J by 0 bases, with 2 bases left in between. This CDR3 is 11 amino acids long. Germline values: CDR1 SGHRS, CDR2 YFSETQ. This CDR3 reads CASSHSYEQYF. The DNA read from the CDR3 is TGCGCCAGCAGCCACTCCTACGAG.

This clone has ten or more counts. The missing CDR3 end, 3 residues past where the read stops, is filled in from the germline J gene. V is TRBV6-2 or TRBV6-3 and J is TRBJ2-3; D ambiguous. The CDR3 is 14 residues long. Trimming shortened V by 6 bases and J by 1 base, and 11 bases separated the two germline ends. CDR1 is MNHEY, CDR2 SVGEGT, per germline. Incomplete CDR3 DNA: TGTGCCAGCAGCCCAGGCCATCGCACAGATACG. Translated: CASSPGHRTDT. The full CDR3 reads CASSPGHRTDTQYF.

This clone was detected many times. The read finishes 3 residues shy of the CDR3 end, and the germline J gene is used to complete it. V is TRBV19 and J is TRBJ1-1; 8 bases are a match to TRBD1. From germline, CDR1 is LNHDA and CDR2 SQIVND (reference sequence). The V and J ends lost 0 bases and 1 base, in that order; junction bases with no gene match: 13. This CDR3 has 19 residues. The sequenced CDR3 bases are TGTGCCAGTAGTATAGATGTCGTGACAGGGGCTCGGCGGAACACTGAA. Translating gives CASSIDVVTGARRNTE. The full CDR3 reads CASSIDVVTGARRNTEAFF.

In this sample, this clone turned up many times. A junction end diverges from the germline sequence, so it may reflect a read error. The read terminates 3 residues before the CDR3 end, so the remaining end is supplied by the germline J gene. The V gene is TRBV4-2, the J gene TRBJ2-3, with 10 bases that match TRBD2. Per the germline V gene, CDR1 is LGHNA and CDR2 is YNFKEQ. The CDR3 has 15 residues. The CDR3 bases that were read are TGCGCCAGCAGCCAAGAACTAGCGGGATTAGATACG. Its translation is CASSQELAGLDT. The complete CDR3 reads CASSQELAGLDTQYF.

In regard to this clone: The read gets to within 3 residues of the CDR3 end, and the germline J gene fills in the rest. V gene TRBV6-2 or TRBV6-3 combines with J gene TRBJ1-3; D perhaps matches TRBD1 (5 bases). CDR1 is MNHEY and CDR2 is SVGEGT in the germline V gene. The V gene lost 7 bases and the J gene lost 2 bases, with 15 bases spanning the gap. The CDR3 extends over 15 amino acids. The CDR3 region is CASTPAAGPGNTIYF. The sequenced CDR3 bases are TGTGCCAGCACGCCTGCGGCAGGGCCTGGAAACACC.

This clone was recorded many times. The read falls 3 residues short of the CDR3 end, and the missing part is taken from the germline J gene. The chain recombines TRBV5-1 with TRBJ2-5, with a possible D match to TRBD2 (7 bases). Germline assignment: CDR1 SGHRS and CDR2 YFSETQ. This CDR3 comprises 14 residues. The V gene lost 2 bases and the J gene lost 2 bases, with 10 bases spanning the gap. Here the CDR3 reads CASSFGGRQETQYF. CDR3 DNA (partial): TGCGCCAGCAGCTTCGGGGGGCGGCAAGAGACC. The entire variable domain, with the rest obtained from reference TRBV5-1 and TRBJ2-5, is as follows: KAGVTQTPRYLIKTRGQQVTLSCSPISGHRSVSWYQQTPGQGLQFLFEYFSETQRNKGNFPGRFSGRQFSNSRSEMNVSTLELGDSALYLCASSFGGRQETQYFGPGTRLLVL.

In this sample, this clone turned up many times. The CDR3 reads CASSFTPRSAETQYF. CDR3 DNA, as far as it was read: TGTGCCAGCAGCTTTACTCCTAGATCCGCTGAGACC. This chain uses TRBV7-9 with TRBJ2-5, with D uncertain. The CDR3 end falls 3 residues outside the read, so it is completed with the germline J gene. Trimming left V 3 bases short and J 5 bases short, with 16 bases between. This CDR3 has 15 residues. Germline V gene sequence: CDR1 SEHNR, CDR2 FQNEAQ (reference sequence).

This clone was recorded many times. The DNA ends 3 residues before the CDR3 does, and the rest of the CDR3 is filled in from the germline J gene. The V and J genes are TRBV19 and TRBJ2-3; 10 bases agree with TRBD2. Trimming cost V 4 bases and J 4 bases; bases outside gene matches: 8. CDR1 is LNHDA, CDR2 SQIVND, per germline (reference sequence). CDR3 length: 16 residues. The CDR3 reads CASSTLAGNGADTQYF. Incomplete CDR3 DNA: TGTGCCAGTAGTACACTAGCGGGAAACGGAGCAGATACG.

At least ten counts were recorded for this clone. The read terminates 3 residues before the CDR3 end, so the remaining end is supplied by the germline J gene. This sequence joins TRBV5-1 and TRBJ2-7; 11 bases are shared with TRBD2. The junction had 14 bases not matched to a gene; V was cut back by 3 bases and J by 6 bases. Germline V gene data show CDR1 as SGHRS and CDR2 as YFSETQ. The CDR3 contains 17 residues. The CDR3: CASSSTPLSGRDPEQYF. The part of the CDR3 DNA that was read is TGCGCCAGCAGCTCGACCCCTCTTAGCGGGAGGGACCCCGAG.

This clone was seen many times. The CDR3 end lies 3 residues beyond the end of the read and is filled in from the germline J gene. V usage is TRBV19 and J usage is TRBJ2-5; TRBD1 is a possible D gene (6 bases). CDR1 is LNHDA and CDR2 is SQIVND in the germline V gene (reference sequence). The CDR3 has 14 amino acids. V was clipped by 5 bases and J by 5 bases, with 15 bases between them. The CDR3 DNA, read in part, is TGTGCCAGTAGTCTCTCAGGGGTTAGGGAGACC. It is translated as CASSLSGVRET. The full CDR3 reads CASSLSGVRETQYF.

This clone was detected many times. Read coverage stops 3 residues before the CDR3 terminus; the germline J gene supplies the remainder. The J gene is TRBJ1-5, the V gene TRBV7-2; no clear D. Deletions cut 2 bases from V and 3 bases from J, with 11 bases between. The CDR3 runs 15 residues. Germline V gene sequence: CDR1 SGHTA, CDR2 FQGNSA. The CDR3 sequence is CASSLRGHPNQPQHF. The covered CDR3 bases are TGTGCCAGCAGCTTAAGAGGGCACCCCAATCAGCCC.

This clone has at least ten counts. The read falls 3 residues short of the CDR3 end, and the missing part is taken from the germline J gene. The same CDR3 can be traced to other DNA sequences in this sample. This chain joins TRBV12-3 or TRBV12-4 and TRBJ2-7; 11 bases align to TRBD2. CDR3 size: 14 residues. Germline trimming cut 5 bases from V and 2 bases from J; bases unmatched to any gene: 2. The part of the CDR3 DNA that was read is TGTGCCAGCAGTCCACTAGCGGGAGCCTACGAG. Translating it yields CASSPLAGAYE. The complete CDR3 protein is CASSPLAGAYEQYF.

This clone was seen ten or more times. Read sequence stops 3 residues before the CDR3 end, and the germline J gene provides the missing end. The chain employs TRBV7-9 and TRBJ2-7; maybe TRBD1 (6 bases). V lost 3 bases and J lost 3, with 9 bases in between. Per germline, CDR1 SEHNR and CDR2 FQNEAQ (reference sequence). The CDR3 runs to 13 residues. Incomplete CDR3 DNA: TGTGCCAGCAGCTTTACAGGGATCTACGAG. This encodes CASSFTGIYE. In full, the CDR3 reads CASSFTGIYEQYF.